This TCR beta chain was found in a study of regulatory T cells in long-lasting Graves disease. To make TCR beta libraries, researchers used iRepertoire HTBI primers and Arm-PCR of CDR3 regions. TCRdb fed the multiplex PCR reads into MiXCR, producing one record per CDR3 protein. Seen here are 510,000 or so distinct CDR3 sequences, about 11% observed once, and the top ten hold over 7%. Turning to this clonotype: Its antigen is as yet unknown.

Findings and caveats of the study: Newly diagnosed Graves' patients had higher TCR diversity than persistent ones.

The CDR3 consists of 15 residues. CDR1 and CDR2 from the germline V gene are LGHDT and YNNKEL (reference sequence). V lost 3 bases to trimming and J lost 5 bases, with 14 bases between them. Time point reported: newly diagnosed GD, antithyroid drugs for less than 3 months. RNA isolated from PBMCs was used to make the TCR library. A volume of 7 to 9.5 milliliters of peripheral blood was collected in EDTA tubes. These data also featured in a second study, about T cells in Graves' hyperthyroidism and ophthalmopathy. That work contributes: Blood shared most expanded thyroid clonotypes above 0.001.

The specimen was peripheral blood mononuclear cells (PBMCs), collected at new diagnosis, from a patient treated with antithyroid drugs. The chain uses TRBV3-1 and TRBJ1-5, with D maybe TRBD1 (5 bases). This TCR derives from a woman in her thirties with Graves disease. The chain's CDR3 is CASSQAWGGDQPQHF. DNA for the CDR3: TGTGCCAGCAGCCAGGCGTGGGGGGGGGATCAGCCCCAGCATTTT.